These 13 T cell receptor beta chains originate from one sample sequenced in a study of blood T cell repertoires in COVID-19. Clones were read by immunoSEQ multiplex PCR, and TCRdb kept only the in-frame ones, dropping some. The sample lists 300,000 or so clones; about 87% were seen once. Sample: peripheral blood. The receptors shown here come from a woman in her 30s who had recovered from COVID-19.

The chain links TRBV7-3 to TRBJ1-2, with a weak D call TRBD1 (5 bases). This CDR3 has 16 amino acids. CDR1 SGHTA and CDR2 FQGTGA come from the germline V gene. Trimming left V 5 bases short and J 6 bases short, with 22 bases between. The CDR3 loop is CASSPYNKAGIDGYTF. CDR3 DNA: TGTGCCAGCAGCCCTTACAATAAGGCAGGGATCGATGGCTACACCTTC.

The chain couples TRBV30 to TRBJ1-2, with D possibly being TRBD1 (5 bases). This CDR3 is built from 12 residues. The germline V gene encodes CDR1 GTSNPN and CDR2 SVGIG (reference sequence). V lost 4 bases to trimming and J lost 3 bases, with 9 bases between them. The CDR3 spells CAWTGYDYGYTF. The CDR3 nucleotides are TGTGCCTGGACAGGGTACGACTATGGCTACACCTTC.

CDR3 nucleotides: TGTGCCAGTAATCACGCGGGGGGTCGGAACAATCAGCCCCAGCATTTT. It encodes CASNHAGGRNNQPQHF. The V and J genes are TRBV19 and TRBJ1-5; maybe TRBD1 (5 bases). Germline lookup yields CDR1 LNHDA and CDR2 SQIVND (reference sequence). Trimming removed 7 bases from V and 3 bases from J, with 19 bases in between. The CDR3 has 16 residues.

The chain links TRBV5-4 to TRBJ2-3; possibly TRBD1 for D (5 bases). The germline V and J ends were trimmed by 1 base and 0 bases, with 6 bases remaining between them. The germline V gene encodes CDR1 SGHNT and CDR2 YYREEE (reference sequence). The CDR3 spans 14 residues. The CDR3: CASSLQGSTDTQYF. In DNA, the CDR3 is TGTGCCAGCAGCTTGCAGGGTAGCACAGATACGCAGTATTTT.

This clone was seen more than once but under ten times. V usage is TRBV5-1 and J usage is TRBJ2-7; possibly TRBD2 for D (8 bases). Trimming shortened V by 4 bases and J by 6 bases, and 26 bases separated the two germline ends. This CDR3 region has 17 residues. CDR1 SGHRS and CDR2 YFSETQ come from the germline V gene. The CDR3 protein is CASSPRGGAGGFGEQYF. The CDR3 coding sequence is TGCGCCAGCAGCCCCCGGGGGGGGGCAGGGGGTTTTGGCGAGCAGTACTTC.

J is TRBJ2-1 and V is TRBV27; 10 bases line up with TRBD2. Losses at the gene ends were 7 bases for V and 7 bases for J; bases not matched to a gene: 7. From germline, CDR1 is MNHEY and CDR2 SMNVEV (reference sequence). CDR3 length: 14 residues. CDR3 amino acids: CASNERGGLNEQFF. CDR3 coding DNA: TGTGCCAGCAACGAGCGGGGGGGCCTTAATGAGCAGTTCTTC.

This clone was seen once. The genes are TRBV4-1 and TRBJ1-1; D gene unclear. Trimming left V 0 bases short and J 4 bases short, with 12 bases between. Germline V CDR1 and CDR2: MGHRA, YSYEKL. The CDR3 has 15 residues. CDR3 DNA sequence: TGCGCCAGCAGCCAAGAACCGTCGCTGCGCACTGAAGCTTTCTTT. It yields the protein CASSQEPSLRTEAFF.

The chain joins TRBV15 to TRBJ2-3; 8 bases map to TRBD2. This CDR3 region has 14 residues. V shed 11 bases, J shed 4 bases, and the junction held 11 bases outside the gene matches. Germline V lookup: CDR1 LNHNV, CDR2 YYDKDF (reference sequence). Written as DNA, the CDR3 is TGTGCCTCGTCGCGGGGGGAGTTAGCAGATACGCAGTATTTT. Translating it yields CASSRGELADTQYF.

The chain combines TRBV11-2 with TRBJ2-7, with D hard to call. Germline values: CDR1 SGHAT, CDR2 FQNNGV. This CDR3 comprises 14 residues. Trimming took off 4 bases at V and 3 bases at J, with 13 bases between the two ends. CDR3 DNA: TGTGCCAGCAGCTCCACAGAGTCTCTCTACGAGCAGTACTTC. It codes for CASSSTESLYEQYF.

The gene calls are TRBV15 and TRBJ2-7, with D possibly matching TRBD1 (6 bases). Germline CDR1 LNHNV, CDR2 YYDKDF (reference sequence). The CDR3 runs to 15 residues. V was shortened by 1 base and J by 4 bases, with 14 bases between the two germline ends. CDR3 DNA sequence: TGTGCCACCAGCAGAGCCAGGGGATTCAGGTACGAGCAGTACTTC. Translated, it gives CATSRARGFRYEQYF.

The rearrangement joins TRBV5-4 to TRBJ2-5, with D possibly TRBD2 on 5 matching bases. Trimming removed 5 bases from V and 6 bases from J, with 17 bases in between. There are 14 residues in the CDR3. Looked up from germline, CDR1 is SGHNT and CDR2 is YYREEE (reference sequence). Here the CDR3 reads CASREEIPSKTQYF. The CDR3, as DNA: TGTGCCAGCAGGGAGGAGATTCCCTCGAAGACCCAGTACTTC.

In DNA form, the CDR3 reads TGTGCCAGCAGCTTAGGTTCTTCTAACTATGGCTACACCTTC. Encoded protein: CASSLGSSNYGYTF. The V gene is TRBV7-2, the J gene TRBJ1-2; D is unresolved. V shed 1 base and J shed 0 bases, with 6 bases lying between them. The CDR3 sequence is 14 residues long. Germline V gives CDR1 SGHTA, CDR2 FQGNSA.

This CDR3 is CASSPGQGQPQHF. DNA for the CDR3: TGTGCCAGCAGTCCGGGACAGGGGCAGCCCCAGCATTTT. The chain carries TRBV27 and TRBJ1-5; 10 bases match TRBD1. The CDR3 runs to 13 residues. The germline CDR1 and CDR2 sequences are MNHEY and SMNVEV (reference sequence). V gave up 5 bases and J gave up 7 bases; unmatched junction bases: 2.